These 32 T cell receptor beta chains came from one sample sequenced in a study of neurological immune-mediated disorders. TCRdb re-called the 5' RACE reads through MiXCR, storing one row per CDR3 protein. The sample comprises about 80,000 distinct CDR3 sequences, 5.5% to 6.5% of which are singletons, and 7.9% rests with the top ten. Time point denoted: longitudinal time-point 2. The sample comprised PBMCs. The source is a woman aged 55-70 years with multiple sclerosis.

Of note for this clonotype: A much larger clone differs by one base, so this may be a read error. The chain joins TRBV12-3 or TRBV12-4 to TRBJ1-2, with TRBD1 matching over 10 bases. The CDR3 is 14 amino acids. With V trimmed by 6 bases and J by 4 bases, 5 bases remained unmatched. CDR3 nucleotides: TGTGCCAGCAGGACAGGGGGCGAAAGCTATGGCTACACCTTC. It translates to CASRTGGESYGYTF.

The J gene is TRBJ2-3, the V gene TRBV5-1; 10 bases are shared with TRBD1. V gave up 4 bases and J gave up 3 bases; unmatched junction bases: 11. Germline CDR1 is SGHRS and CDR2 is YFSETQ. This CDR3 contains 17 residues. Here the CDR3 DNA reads TGCGCCAGCAGCCATAAGGCCCTGGGACAGGGGACAGATACGCAGTATTTT. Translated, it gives CASSHKALGQGTDTQYF.

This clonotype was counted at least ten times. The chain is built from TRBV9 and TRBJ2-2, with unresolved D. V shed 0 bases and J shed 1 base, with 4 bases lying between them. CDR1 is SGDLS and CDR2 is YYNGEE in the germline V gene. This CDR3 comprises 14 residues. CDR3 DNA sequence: TGTGCCAGCAGCGTAGGACAGAACACCGGGGAGCTGTTTTTT. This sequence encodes CASSVGQNTGELFF.

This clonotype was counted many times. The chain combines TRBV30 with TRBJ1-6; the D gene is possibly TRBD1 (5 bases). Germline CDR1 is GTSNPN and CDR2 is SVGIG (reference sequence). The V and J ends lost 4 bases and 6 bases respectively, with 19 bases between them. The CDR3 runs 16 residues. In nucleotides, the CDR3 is TGTGCCTGGATAATCCGCGACAGCGTTAGTAATTCACCCCTCCACTTT. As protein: CAWIIRDSVSNSPLHF.

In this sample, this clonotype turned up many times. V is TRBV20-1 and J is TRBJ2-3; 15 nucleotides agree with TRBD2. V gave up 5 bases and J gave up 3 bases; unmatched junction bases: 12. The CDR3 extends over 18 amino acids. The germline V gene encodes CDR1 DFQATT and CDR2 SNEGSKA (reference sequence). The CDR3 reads CSAPPPGTSGGWTDTQYF. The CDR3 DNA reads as TGCAGTGCTCCCCCTCCCGGGACTAGCGGGGGGTGGACAGATACGCAGTATTTT.

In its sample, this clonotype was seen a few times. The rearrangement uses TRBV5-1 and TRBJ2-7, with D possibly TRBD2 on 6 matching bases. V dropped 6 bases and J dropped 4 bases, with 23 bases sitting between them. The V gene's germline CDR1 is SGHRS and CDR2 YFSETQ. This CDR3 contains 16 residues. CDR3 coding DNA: TGCGCCAGCACCGAACGTGGAGGGCGTTACCGGTACGAGCAGTACTTC. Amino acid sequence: CASTERGGRYRYEQYF.

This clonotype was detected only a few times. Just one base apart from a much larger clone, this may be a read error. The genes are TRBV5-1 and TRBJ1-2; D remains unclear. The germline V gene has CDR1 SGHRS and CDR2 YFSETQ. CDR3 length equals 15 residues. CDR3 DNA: TGCACCAGCAGCCCTGCGGGCACCACCTATCGAGGTTACACCTTC. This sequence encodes CTSSPAGTTYRGYTF.

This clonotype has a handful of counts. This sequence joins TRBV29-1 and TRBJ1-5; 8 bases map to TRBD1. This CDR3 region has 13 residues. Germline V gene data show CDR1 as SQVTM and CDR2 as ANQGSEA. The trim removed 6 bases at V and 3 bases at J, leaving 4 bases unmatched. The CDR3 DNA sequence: TGCAGCGTAGCGGACAGGGTCAATCAGCCCCAGCATTTT. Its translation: CSVADRVNQPQHF.

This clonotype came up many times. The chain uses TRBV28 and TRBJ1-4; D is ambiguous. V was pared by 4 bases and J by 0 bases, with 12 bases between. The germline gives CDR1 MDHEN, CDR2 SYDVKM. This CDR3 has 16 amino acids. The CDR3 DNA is TGTGCCAGCAGTTCGTCGTCGGCAGCAACTAATGAAAAACTGTTTTTT. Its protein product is CASSSSSAATNEKLFF.

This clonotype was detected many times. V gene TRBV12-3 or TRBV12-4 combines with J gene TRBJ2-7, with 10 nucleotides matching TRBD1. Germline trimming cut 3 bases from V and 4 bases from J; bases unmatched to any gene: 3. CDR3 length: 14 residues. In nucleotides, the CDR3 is TGTGCCAGCAGTTTTGGGACAGGGGTATACGAGCAGTACTTC. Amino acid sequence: CASSFGTGVYEQYF.

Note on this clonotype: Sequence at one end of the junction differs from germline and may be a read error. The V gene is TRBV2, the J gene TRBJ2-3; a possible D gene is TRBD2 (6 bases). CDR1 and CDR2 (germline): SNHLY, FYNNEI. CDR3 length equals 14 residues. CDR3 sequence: CDSSERGAIDTQYF. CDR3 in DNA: TGTGACAGCAGTGAACGCGGGGCTATAGATACGCAGTATTTT.

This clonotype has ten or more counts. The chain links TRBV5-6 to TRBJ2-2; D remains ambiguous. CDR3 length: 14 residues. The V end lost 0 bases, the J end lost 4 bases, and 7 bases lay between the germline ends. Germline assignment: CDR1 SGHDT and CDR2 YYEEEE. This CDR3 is CASSLAPITGELFF. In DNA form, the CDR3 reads TGTGCCAGCAGCTTGGCCCCGATCACCGGGGAGCTGTTTTTT.

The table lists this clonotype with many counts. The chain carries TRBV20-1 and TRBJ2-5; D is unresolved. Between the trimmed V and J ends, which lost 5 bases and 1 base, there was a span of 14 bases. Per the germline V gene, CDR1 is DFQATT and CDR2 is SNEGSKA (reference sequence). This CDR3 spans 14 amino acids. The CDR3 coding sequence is TGCAGTGCTGGCCGCCGAAGGCTCCAAGAGACCCAGTACTTC. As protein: CSAGRRRLQETQYF.

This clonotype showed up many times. CDR3 loop: CASRQTGGGQPQHF. The CDR3 DNA reads TGTGCCAGCAGACAGACGGGGGGCGGTCAGCCCCAGCATTTT. The genes are TRBV28 and TRBJ1-5; weak D call: TRBD1 (6 bases). Germline V gives CDR1 MDHEN, CDR2 SYDVKM. V was pared by 6 bases and J by 6 bases, with 15 bases between. CDR3 length: 14 residues.

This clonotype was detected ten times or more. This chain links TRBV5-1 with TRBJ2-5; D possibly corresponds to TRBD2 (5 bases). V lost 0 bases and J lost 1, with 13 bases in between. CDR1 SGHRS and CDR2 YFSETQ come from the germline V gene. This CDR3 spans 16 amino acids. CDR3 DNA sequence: TGCGCCAGCAGCTTGGAAGGCGGGCAGAGCCAAGAGACCCAGTACTTC. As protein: CASSLEGGQSQETQYF.

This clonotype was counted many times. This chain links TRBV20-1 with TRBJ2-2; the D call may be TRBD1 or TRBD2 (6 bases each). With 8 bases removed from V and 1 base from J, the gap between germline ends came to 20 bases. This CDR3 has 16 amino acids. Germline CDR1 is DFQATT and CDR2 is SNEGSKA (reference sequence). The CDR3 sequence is CSPILQGLWNTGELFF. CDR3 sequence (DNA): TGCAGTCCCATTTTACAGGGACTTTGGAACACCGGGGAGCTGTTTTTT.

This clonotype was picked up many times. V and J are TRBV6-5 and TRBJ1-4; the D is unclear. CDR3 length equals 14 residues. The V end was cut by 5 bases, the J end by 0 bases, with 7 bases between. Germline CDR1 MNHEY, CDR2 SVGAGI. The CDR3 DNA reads TGTGCCAGCAGTAAGGTTTCAACTAATGAAAAACTGTTTTTT. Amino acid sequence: CASSKVSTNEKLFF.

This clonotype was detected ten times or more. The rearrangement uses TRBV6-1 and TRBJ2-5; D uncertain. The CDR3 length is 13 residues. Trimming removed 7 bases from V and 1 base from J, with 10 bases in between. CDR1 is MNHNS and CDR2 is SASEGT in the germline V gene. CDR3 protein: CASIMGTQETQYF. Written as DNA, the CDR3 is TGTGCCAGCATAATGGGAACCCAAGAGACCCAGTACTTC.

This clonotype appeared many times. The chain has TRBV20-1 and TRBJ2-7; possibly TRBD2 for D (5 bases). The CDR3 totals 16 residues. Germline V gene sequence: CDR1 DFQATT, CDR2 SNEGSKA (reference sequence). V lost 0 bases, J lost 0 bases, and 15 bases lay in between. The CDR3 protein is CSARDSADPSSYEQYF. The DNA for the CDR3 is TGCAGTGCTAGAGATAGCGCGGACCCTAGCTCCTACGAGCAGTACTTC.

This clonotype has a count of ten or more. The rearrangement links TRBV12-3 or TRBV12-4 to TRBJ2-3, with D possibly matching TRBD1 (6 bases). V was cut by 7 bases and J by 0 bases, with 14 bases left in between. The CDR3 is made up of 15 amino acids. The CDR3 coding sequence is TGTGCCAGCATCAAGCAGGGGCTTAGCACAGATACGCAGTATTTT. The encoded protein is CASIKQGLSTDTQYF.

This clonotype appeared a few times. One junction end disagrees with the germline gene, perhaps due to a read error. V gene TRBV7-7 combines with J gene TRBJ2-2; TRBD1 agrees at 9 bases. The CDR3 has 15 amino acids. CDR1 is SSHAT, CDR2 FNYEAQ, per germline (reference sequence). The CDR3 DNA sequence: TGTGCTAGCAGCGGAGAGACAGGGGGGACCGGGGAGCTGTTTTTT. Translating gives CASSGETGGTGELFF.

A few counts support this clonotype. The CDR3 is CASTPQTGMNTEAFF. CDR3 nucleotide sequence: TGTGCCAGCACCCCCCAGACAGGGATGAACACTGAAGCTTTCTTT. The V call is TRBV6-1, the J call TRBJ1-1, with 7 bases lining up with TRBD1. The germline CDR1 and CDR2 sequences are MNHNS and SASEGT. The CDR3 is 15 amino acids. Trimming removed 7 bases from V and 0 bases from J; junction bases left unmatched: 8.

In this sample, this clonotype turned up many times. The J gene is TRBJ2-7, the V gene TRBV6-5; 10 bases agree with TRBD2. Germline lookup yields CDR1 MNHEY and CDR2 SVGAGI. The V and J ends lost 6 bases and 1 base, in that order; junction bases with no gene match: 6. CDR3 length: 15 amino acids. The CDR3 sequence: CASSEIAGGSYEQYF. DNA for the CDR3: TGTGCCAGCAGCGAAATAGCGGGGGGTTCCTACGAGCAGTACTTC.

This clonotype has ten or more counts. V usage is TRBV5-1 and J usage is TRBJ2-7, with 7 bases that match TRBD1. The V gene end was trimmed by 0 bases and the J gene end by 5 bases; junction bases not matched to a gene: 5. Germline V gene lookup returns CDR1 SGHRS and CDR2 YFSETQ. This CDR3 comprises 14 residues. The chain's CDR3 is CASSLDRGNDEQYF. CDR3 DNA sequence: TGCGCCAGCAGCTTGGACAGGGGTAATGACGAGCAGTACTTC. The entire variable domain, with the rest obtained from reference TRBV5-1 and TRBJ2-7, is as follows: KAGVTQTPRYLIKTRGQQVTLSCSPISGHRSVSWYQQTPGQGLQFLFEYFSETQRNKGNFPGRFSGRQFSNSRSEMNVSTLELGDSALYLCASSLDRGNDEQYFGPGTRLTVT.

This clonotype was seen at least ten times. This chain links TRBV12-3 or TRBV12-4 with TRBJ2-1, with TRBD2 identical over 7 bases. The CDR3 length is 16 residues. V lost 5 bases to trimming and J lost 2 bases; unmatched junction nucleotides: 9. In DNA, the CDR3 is TGTGCCAGCAGTCCTAGCGGACTCCCCCCCTACAATGAGCAGTTCTTC. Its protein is CASSPSGLPPYNEQFF.

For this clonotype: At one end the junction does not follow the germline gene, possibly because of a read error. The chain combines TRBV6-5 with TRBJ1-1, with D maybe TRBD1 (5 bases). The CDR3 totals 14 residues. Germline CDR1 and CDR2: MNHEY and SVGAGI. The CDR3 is CASSYGGVNTEALF. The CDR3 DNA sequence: TGTGCCAGCAGCTACGGAGGGGTGAACACTGAAGCTTTGTTT.

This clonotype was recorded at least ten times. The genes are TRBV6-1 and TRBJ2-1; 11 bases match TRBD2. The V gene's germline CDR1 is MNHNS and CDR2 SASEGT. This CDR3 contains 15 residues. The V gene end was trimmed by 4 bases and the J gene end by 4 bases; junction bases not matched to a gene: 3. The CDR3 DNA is TGTGCCAGCAGTGCTCTAGCGGGGGGTTACAATGAGCAGTTCTTC. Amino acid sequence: CASSALAGGYNEQFF.

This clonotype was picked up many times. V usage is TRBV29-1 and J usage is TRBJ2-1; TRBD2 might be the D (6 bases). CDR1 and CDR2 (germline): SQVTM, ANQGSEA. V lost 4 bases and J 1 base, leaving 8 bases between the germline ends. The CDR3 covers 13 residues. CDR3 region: CSVGGGSYNEQFF. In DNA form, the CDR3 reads TGCAGCGTTGGTGGGGGGTCCTACAATGAGCAGTTCTTC.

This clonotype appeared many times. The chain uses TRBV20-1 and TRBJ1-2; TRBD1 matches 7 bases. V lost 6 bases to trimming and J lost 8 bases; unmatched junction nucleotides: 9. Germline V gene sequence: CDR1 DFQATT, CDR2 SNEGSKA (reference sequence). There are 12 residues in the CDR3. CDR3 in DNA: TGCAGTGCACGACAGGGTCTAGAGGGCTACACCTTC. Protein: CSARQGLEGYTF.

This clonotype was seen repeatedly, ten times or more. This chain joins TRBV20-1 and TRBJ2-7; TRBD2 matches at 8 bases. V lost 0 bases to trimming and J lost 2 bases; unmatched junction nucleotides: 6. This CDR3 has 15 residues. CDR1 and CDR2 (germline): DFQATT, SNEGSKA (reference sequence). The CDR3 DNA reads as TGCAGTGCTAGAGAAGGAGCGGGGGCCCCCTACGAGCAGTACTTC. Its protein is CSAREGAGAPYEQYF.

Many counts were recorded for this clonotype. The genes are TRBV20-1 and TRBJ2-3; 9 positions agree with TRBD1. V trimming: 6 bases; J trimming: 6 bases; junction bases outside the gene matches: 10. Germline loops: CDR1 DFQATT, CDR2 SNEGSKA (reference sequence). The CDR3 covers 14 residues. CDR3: CSAPPGQGRDTQYF. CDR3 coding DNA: TGCAGTGCCCCACCGGGACAGGGACGGGATACGCAGTATTTT.

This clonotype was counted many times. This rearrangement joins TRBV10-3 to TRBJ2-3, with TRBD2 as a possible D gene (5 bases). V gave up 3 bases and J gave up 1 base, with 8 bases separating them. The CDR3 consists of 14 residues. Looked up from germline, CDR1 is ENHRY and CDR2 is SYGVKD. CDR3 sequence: CAISETGGTDTQYF. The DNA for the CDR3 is TGTGCCATCAGTGAAACCGGGGGCACAGATACGCAGTATTTT.